This T cell receptor beta chain appears in the sequencing data of a study of cytomegalovirus exposure and HLA in healthy donors. Overall study results and limits: That first-cohort TCR clusters tended to co-occur in the roughly 120 validation repertoires was found in a later analysis. Despite most TCR sequences being rare, some public TCRs occurred in many donors. Cytomegalovirus association was listed for under 200 TCR beta chains.

Trimming cost V 2 bases and J 5 bases; bases outside gene matches: 4. The CDR3 sequence is 15 residues long. The V gene's germline CDR1 is SGHVS and CDR2 FQNEAQ. TCRdb's copy holds only in-frame clones and misses some; the assay was immunoSEQ multiplex PCR. Of some 150,000 clones detected, more than 70% appear once; the ten largest clones hold around 2.1%. With respect to this clone: Its cognate antigen is unknown.

The origin of this receptor is a human donor in good health. The sequenced material came from PBMCs. The chain uses TRBV7-8 and TRBJ1-4, with 8 bases identical to TRBD1. The CDR3 DNA is TGTGCCAGCAGCTTATCCCGGGACAGGAATGAAAAACTGTTTTTT. Its protein is CASSLSRDRNEKLFF.